Sequencing of this TCR beta chain was carried out in a study of CD8 T cells in Susac syndrome. With random hexamers, reverse transcription was performed on roughly 0.5 to 1 ug of RNA. TCRdb re-called the immunoSEQ multiplex PCR reads with MiXCR, one entry per CDR3 protein. The sample carries roughly 220,000 distinct CDR3 sequences, 94% recorded once. V was clipped by 6 bases and J by 8 bases; unmatched bases: 7. CDR1 MNHEY and CDR2 SVGAGI come from the germline V gene. The CDR3 totals 13 residues. This sequence was found in a human donor with Susac syndrome. Sequencing was carried out using CD4+ T cells from PBMCs. This chain uses TRBV6-5 with TRBJ1-2; TRBD1 aligns across 9 bases. The CDR3 region is CASRTTGTGGYTF. The CDR3 region has the DNA TGTGCCAGCAGAACAACCGGGACAGGGGGCTACACCTTC.